This entry lists 11 T cell receptor beta chains sequenced from one sample in a study of OX40 agonist ivuxolimab in advanced cancers. Profiling relied on immunoSEQ multiplex PCR, and the TCRdb table lists in-frame clones only, not all of them. The sample has approximately 31,000 clones; over 85% are singletons. The sequencing here drew on CD4+ or CD8+ T cells sorted from blood, taken in a trial of the OX40 agonist ivuxolimab. The source is an adult with an advanced solid tumor such as melanoma, head and neck, liver or kidney cancer.

CDR3 protein: CASSLDRGRSEAFF. For the CDR3, the DNA is TGTGCCAGTAGCTTGGACAGGGGTCGCTCTGAAGCTTTCTTT. This chain links TRBV19 with TRBJ1-1; 9 bases agree with TRBD1. Per germline, CDR1 LNHDA and CDR2 SQIVND (reference sequence). The J segment lost 6 bases and the V segment lost 6 bases, leaving 8 bases of the junction unmatched. The length of the CDR3 is 14 residues.

This chain uses TRBV28 with TRBJ2-3; 9 bases are shared with TRBD1. V shed 4 bases, J shed 1 base, and the junction held 3 bases outside the gene matches. Germline lookup yields CDR1 MDHEN and CDR2 SYDVKM. The CDR3 length is 15 residues. CDR3 sequence: CASSSRDRGTDTQYF. The CDR3 coding sequence is TGTGCCAGCAGTTCCCGGGACAGGGGCACAGATACGCAGTATTTT.

The chain is built from TRBV6-8 and TRBJ2-1; 7 bases are shared with TRBD2. Germline CDR1 is MNHGY and CDR2 is SAAAGT. Trimming took 9 bases from V and 1 from J; bases not matched to a gene: 6. The CDR3 spans 14 residues. CDR3 nucleotide sequence: TGTGCCAGTCTGGGGGGGTCGTCCTACAATGAGCAGTTCTTC. Translation gives CASLGGSSYNEQFF.

The chain combines TRBV28 with TRBJ2-6; D is ambiguous. Germline loops: CDR1 MDHEN, CDR2 SYDVKM. This CDR3 spans 16 amino acids. Trimming took off 5 bases at V and 4 bases at J, with 15 bases between the two ends. The DNA for the CDR3 is TGTGCCAGCAGTCATAGTCGGTTTTCCGGGGCCAACGTCCTGACTTTC. As protein: CASSHSRFSGANVLTF.

The V call is TRBV6-1, the J call TRBJ2-1, with 12 bases fitting TRBD2. The CDR3 totals 15 residues. Germline CDR1 and CDR2: MNHNS and SASEGT. Trimming cost V 6 bases and J 7 bases; bases outside gene matches: 7. The CDR3 loop is CASSPLGLAGNEQFF. The CDR3 DNA reads TGTGCCAGCAGCCCTCTTGGACTAGCGGGAAATGAGCAGTTCTTC.

The chain links TRBV19 to TRBJ2-7, with 8 positions matching TRBD1. V shed 0 bases and J 2 bases; nucleotides not matched to a gene: 12. Germline values: CDR1 LNHDA, CDR2 SQIVND (reference sequence). The CDR3 totals 18 residues. The CDR3 loop is CASSIDKGEGQDPYEQYF. CDR3 nucleotides: TGTGCCAGTAGTATAGATAAGGGAGAGGGACAGGATCCCTACGAGCAGTACTTC. Full variable domain (remainder filled in from reference TRBV19 and TRBJ2-7): DGGITQSPKYLFRKEGQNVTLSCEQNLNHDAMYWYRQDPGQGLRLIYYSQIVNDFQKGDIAEGYSVSREKKESFPLTVTSAQKNPTAFYLCASSIDKGEGQDPYEQYFGPGTRLTVT.

The CDR3 loop is CASRRSDTQYF. CDR3 sequence (DNA): TGTGCCAGCAGGCGGTCAGATACGCAGTATTTT. The chain joins TRBV2 to TRBJ2-3, with D hard to call. Germline CDR1 reads SNHLY; CDR2 reads FYNNEI. The CDR3 is made up of 11 amino acids. V was pared by 6 bases and J by 4 bases, with 5 bases between.

The chain combines TRBV27 with TRBJ1-2; TRBD1 is a possible D gene (6 bases). With 5 bases removed from V and 3 bases from J, the gap between germline ends came to 22 bases. The CDR3 extends over 17 amino acids. Germline assignment: CDR1 MNHEY and CDR2 SMNVEV (reference sequence). The DNA for the CDR3 is TGTGCCAGCAGTCAAACAGGGTCCTCCTTTGGAGACTATGGCTACACCTTC. It codes for CASSQTGSSFGDYGYTF.

V usage is TRBV27 and J usage is TRBJ2-1; 13 positions match TRBD2. The junction had 14 bases not matched to a gene; V was cut back by 6 bases and J by 9 bases. Germline CDR1 and CDR2: MNHEY and SMNVEV (reference sequence). The CDR3 contains 17 residues. CDR3 region: CASRESGGLAGAGEQFF. CDR3 bases: TGTGCCAGCAGGGAATCTGGTGGACTAGCGGGAGCGGGTGAGCAGTTCTTC.

The V call is TRBV27, the J call TRBJ1-5; the D gene is possibly TRBD1 (5 bases). Trimming stripped 6 bases from V and 2 bases from J, with 11 bases between. The germline V gene encodes CDR1 MNHEY and CDR2 SMNVEV (reference sequence). The CDR3 is made up of 14 amino acids. The CDR3 DNA sequence: TGTGCCAGCAGGCTCGAAGGGGGCAATCAGCCCCAGCATTTT. This sequence encodes CASRLEGGNQPQHF.

This clone occurred a few times. The chain couples TRBV5-4 to TRBJ2-5, with D perhaps TRBD1 (6 bases). The V gene's germline CDR1 is SGHNT and CDR2 YYREEE (reference sequence). This CDR3 is 14 amino acids long. Between the trimmed V and J ends, which lost 0 bases and 4 bases, there was a span of 10 bases. The CDR3 DNA is TGTGCCAGCAGCTTGGAGTGGGGGCGAGAGACCCAGTACTTC. It is translated as CASSLEWGRETQYF.